This TCR beta chain was profiled in a study of Ad26.COV2.S vaccination and SARS-CoV-2 variants. The method was immunoSEQ multiplex PCR; TCRdb's version includes in-frame clones alone and lacks a portion of them. The repertoire consists of 430,000 or so clones, with about nine tenths occurring once and the leading ten covering more than 9%. Study-level results: Total T cell responses were possibly underestimated by TCR breadth and depth analyses.

Comments on this clone: Its target is not known.

The trim removed 6 bases at V and 13 bases at J, leaving 4 bases unmatched. CDR3 length: 11 amino acids. The treatment was: 15 to 20 received Ad26.COV2.S at low or high dose, single or two shots; a few received placebo; per-sample allocation not given. Samples came from day 63 after the first vaccine or placebo injection. A Boston donor was an adult aged 18-55 years. The sequence was collected from a person aged 18 to 59 who received the Ad26.COV2.S COVID-19 vaccine or a placebo. The specimen comprised peripheral blood, sampled in a trial of Ad26.COV2.S vaccine versus placebo. V gene TRBV12-3 or TRBV12-4 combines with J gene TRBJ2-1; 9 bases map to TRBD1. CDR3 loop: CASRRQGEQFF. Written as DNA, the CDR3 is TGTGCCAGCAGGAGACAGGGGGAACAGTTCTTC.